The 28 T cell receptor beta chains below come from one sample, sequenced in a study of Ad26.COV2.S vaccination and SARS-CoV-2 variants. Specified treatment: around 19 received Ad26.COV2.S at low or high dose, single or two shots; several received placebo; per-sample allocation not given. At day 63 after the first vaccine or placebo injection, samples were drawn. Sequenced by immunoSEQ multiplex PCR; TCRdb stores in-frame clones only, minus some. The top ten hold around 6.1% of the sample, which has 300,000 to 350,000 clones, around 90% seen once. Material: peripheral blood, obtained in a trial of Ad26.COV2.S vaccine versus placebo. The source is a person between 18 and 65 years old who received the Ad26.COV2.S COVID-19 vaccine or a placebo.

This clone is a singleton in its sample. The chain employs TRBV11-2 and TRBJ2-7, with D perhaps assigned TRBD1 or TRBD2 (5 bases each). From germline, CDR1 is SGHAT and CDR2 FQNNGV. V shed 1 base and J shed 2 bases, with 9 bases lying between them. The CDR3 has 14 amino acids. This CDR3 is CASSLVGDPYEQYF. The CDR3 region has the DNA TGTGCCAGCAGCTTAGTCGGGGACCCCTACGAGCAGTACTTC.

This clone was picked up a small number of times. The chain is built from TRBV5-1 and TRBJ2-7; 9 nucleotides line up with TRBD2. Per germline, CDR1 SGHRS and CDR2 YFSETQ. With V trimmed by 3 bases and J by 4 bases, 8 bases remained unmatched. This CDR3 region has 15 residues. Here the CDR3 DNA reads TGCGCCAGCAGCTCGGGACTAGCTTTGCGGTACGAGCAGTACTTC. Protein product: CASSSGLALRYEQYF.

The J gene is TRBJ2-2, the V gene TRBV27; TRBD2 might be the D (8 bases). Deletions cut 10 bases from V and 1 base from J, with 22 bases between. Looked up from germline, CDR1 is MNHEY and CDR2 is SMNVEV (reference sequence). This CDR3 contains 17 residues. As DNA, the CDR3 is TGTGCCACCTCGCCGGGAGGGGGCATTTTGAACACCGGGGAGCTGTTTTTT. Its protein is CATSPGGGILNTGELFF.

V usage is TRBV18 and J usage is TRBJ2-1; no reliable D call. Germline-derived CDR1 and CDR2 are KGHSH and LQKENI. With 1 base removed from V and 0 bases from J, the gap between germline ends came to 7 bases. CDR3 length: 15 residues. This chain's CDR3 is CASSPQVNSYNEQFF. The CDR3 DNA sequence: TGTGCCAGCTCACCACAGGTTAACTCCTACAATGAGCAGTTCTTC.

This sequence joins TRBV10-3 and TRBJ1-5; D remains unclear. Germline CDR1 reads ENHRY; CDR2 reads SYGVKD. V was cut by 6 bases and J by 5 bases, with 8 bases left in between. This CDR3 is 12 amino acids long. CDR3 bases: TGTGCCATCAGCAAAACCGATCAGCCCCAGCATTTT. It specifies CAISKTDQPQHF.

The genes are TRBV18 and TRBJ2-2; D tentatively fits TRBD1 or TRBD2 (5 bases each). Germline CDR1 KGHSH, CDR2 LQKENI. This CDR3 contains 16 residues. V dropped 4 bases and J dropped 4 bases, with 16 bases sitting between them. CDR3 sequence: CASSQGRGFSTGELFF. CDR3 coding DNA: TGTGCCAGCTCACAGGGCCGGGGCTTCTCCACCGGGGAGCTGTTTTTT.

The chain has TRBV29-1 and TRBJ1-4; 7 nucleotides agree with TRBD1. Germline V gives CDR1 SQVTM, CDR2 ANQGSEA. The trim removed 5 bases at V and 11 bases at J, leaving 8 bases unmatched. This CDR3 is 12 amino acids long. Here the CDR3 DNA reads TGCAGCGTTCGGGACAGATTGGGGAAACTGTTTTTT. This gives the protein CSVRDRLGKLFF.

The genes are TRBV5-1 and TRBJ2-2; D uncertain. Trimming stripped 0 bases from V and 1 base from J, with 7 bases between. The CDR3 covers 15 residues. Germline V lookup: CDR1 SGHRS, CDR2 YFSETQ. The CDR3 is CASSLVTMNTGELFF. Here the CDR3 DNA reads TGCGCCAGCAGCTTGGTAACAATGAACACCGGGGAGCTGTTTTTT.

V gene TRBV5-1 combines with J gene TRBJ2-7; 8 nucleotides line up with TRBD1. The junction had 5 bases not matched to a gene; V was cut back by 2 bases and J by 1 base. Germline V gene sequence: CDR1 SGHRS, CDR2 YFSETQ. CDR3 length equals 15 residues. Here the CDR3 reads CASSLTTGVSYEQYF. Here the CDR3 DNA reads TGCGCCAGCAGCTTAACGACAGGGGTTTCCTACGAGCAGTACTTC.

This sequence joins TRBV3-1 (or the pseudogene TRBV3-2) and TRBJ2-7; D is undetermined. Germline loops: CDR1 LGHDT, CDR2 YNNKEL (reference sequence). Deletions cut 1 base from V and 1 base from J, with 14 bases between. The CDR3 totals 16 residues. The CDR3 DNA follows: TGTGCCAGCAGCCAAGGGGGAAAAATCCCGTCCTACGAGCAGTACTTC. Translated, it gives CASSQGGKIPSYEQYF.

This rearrangement joins TRBV5-5 to TRBJ1-1; D possibly corresponds to TRBD1 (5 bases). Deletions cut 5 bases from V and 0 bases from J, with 11 bases between. This CDR3 is built from 14 residues. CDR1 and CDR2 from the germline V gene are SGHKS and YYEKEE (reference sequence). Written as DNA, the CDR3 is TGTGCCAGCAGTACACAGGCGATGAACACTGAAGCTTTCTTT. Translation: CASSTQAMNTEAFF.

J is TRBJ2-7 and V is TRBV5-6, with D possibly TRBD2 on 5 matching bases. CDR1 and CDR2 (germline): SGHDT, YYEEEE. Trimming cost V 6 bases and J 9 bases, with 16 bases left between them. CDR3 size: 12 residues. The CDR3 region has the DNA TGTGCCAGCACCCTGGGCGAGGGCGGGCAGTACTTC. Its protein is CASTLGEGGQYF.

J is TRBJ1-2 and V is TRBV10-3, with D maybe TRBD1 (6 bases). Germline CDR1 is ENHRY and CDR2 is SYGVKD. The CDR3 runs to 12 residues. V lost 2 bases and J lost 8, with 9 bases in between. As DNA, the CDR3 is TGTGCCATCAGTGAGCGGAGGGGGGGCTACACCTTC. Translated, it gives CAISERRGGYTF.

The J gene is TRBJ1-1, the V gene TRBV7-8; tentatively, D is TRBD1 (5 bases). Germline V lookup: CDR1 SGHVS, CDR2 FQNEAQ. The CDR3 covers 16 residues. V lost 0 bases to trimming and J lost 4 bases, with 15 bases between them. The CDR3 DNA reads as TGTGCCAGCAGCTTAGCGTTGGGAGGGGAGGGCACTGAAGCTTTCTTT. Encoded protein: CASSLALGGEGTEAFF.

This chain connects TRBV6-2 or TRBV6-3 to TRBJ1-1; tentative D call: TRBD1 (6 bases). The CDR3 consists of 16 residues. Germline-derived CDR1 and CDR2 are MNHEY and SVGEGT. V lost 3 bases to trimming and J lost 3 bases, with 17 bases between them. CDR3 protein: CASSYNGGGWYTEAFF. The DNA for the CDR3 is TGTGCCAGCAGTTATAACGGGGGGGGCTGGTACACTGAAGCTTTCTTT.

In its sample, this clone was seen once. The J gene is TRBJ1-3, the V gene TRBV7-2, with D tentatively TRBD1 (5 bases). Trimming left V 0 bases short and J 7 bases short, with 13 bases between. Germline V lookup: CDR1 SGHTA, CDR2 FQGNSA. CDR3 length: 15 amino acids. CDR3 loop: CASSLAWGVGNTIYF. The CDR3 coding sequence is TGTGCCAGCAGCTTAGCTTGGGGGGTCGGGAACACCATATATTTT.

This clone was observed once. The rearrangement joins TRBV27 to TRBJ1-3, with TRBD1 matching 8 bases. Germline V CDR1 and CDR2: MNHEY, SMNVEV (reference sequence). The J segment lost 4 bases and the V segment lost 2 bases, leaving 7 bases of the junction unmatched. This CDR3 comprises 16 residues. CDR3: CASSLNRGLVGNTIYF. DNA of the CDR3: TGTGCCAGCAGTTTAAACAGGGGGTTGGTAGGAAACACCATATATTTT.

A remark on this clone: The same CDR3 arises from other DNA sequences in this sample as well. The chain carries TRBV6-5 and TRBJ1-1; no definite D call. Trimming stripped 2 bases from V and 0 bases from J, with 4 bases between. This CDR3 is built from 13 residues. Germline-derived CDR1 and CDR2 are MNHEY and SVGAGI. This CDR3 is CASSYAMNTEAFF. The CDR3 DNA sequence: TGTGCCAGCAGTTACGCCATGAACACTGAAGCTTTCTTT.

The chain has TRBV7-2 and TRBJ1-1; D gene uncertain. CDR3 length equals 17 residues. Trimming removed 0 bases from V and 2 bases from J, with 16 bases in between. Germline values: CDR1 SGHTA, CDR2 FQGNSA. As DNA, the CDR3 is TGTGCCAGCAGCTTAGCGCTTGGGAGGGAACCCAACACTGAAGCTTTCTTT. Its translation: CASSLALGREPNTEAFF.

The gene calls are TRBV6-5 and TRBJ1-1; TRBD1 matches at 7 bases. CDR3 length equals 14 residues. The germline V gene encodes CDR1 MNHEY and CDR2 SVGAGI. Losses at the gene ends were 6 bases for V and 1 base for J; bases not matched to a gene: 5. DNA of the CDR3: TGTGCCAGCAGCAGCGGACAGGAGAACACTGAAGCTTTCTTT. As protein: CASSSGQENTEAFF.

The chain couples TRBV5-6 to TRBJ1-6, with a tentative D call TRBD1 (6 bases). CDR1 and CDR2 (germline): SGHDT, YYEEEE. V shed 1 base and J shed 0 bases, with 17 bases lying between them. The CDR3 has 19 amino acids. Here the CDR3 DNA reads TGTGCCAGCAGCTTGATCCGGGACACTACAAGCTCCTATAATTCACCCCTCCACTTT. It yields the protein CASSLIRDTTSSYNSPLHF.

J is TRBJ1-1 and V is TRBV19; D is perhaps TRBD1 (5 bases). CDR1 and CDR2 from the germline V gene are LNHDA and SQIVND (reference sequence). V was trimmed by 1 base and J by 6 bases, leaving 12 bases between them. The CDR3 covers 14 residues. The CDR3 protein is CASSIGGRIAEAFF. CDR3 DNA sequence: TGTGCCAGTAGTATAGGGGGCAGGATCGCTGAAGCTTTCTTT.

The rearrangement joins TRBV4-3 to TRBJ1-1, with a weak D call TRBD1 (6 bases). CDR3 length: 15 amino acids. Germline V gene sequence: CDR1 LGHNA, CDR2 YSLEER. V dropped 2 bases and J dropped 1 base, with 11 bases sitting between them. Here the CDR3 DNA reads TGCGCCAGCAGCCAAAGACAGGCTTGGAACACTGAAGCTTTCTTT. This codes for CASSQRQAWNTEAFF.

This chain connects TRBV15 to TRBJ2-2; possibly TRBD1 or TRBD2 for D (6 bases each). This CDR3 spans 17 amino acids. The V gene lost 3 bases and the J gene lost 0 bases, with 14 bases spanning the gap. Looked up from germline, CDR1 is LNHNV and CDR2 is YYDKDF (reference sequence). CDR3 DNA: TGTGCCACCAGCAGCCTACCGGGGGCTACGAACACCGGGGAGCTGTTTTTT. It codes for CATSSLPGATNTGELFF.

The chain joins TRBV5-4 to TRBJ2-1; D is uncertain. This CDR3 spans 14 amino acids. CDR1 SGHNT and CDR2 YYREEE come from the germline V gene (reference sequence). V was cut by 1 base and J by 0 bases, with 5 bases left in between. DNA for the CDR3: TGTGCCAGCAGCTTGCCGGGCTCCTACAATGAGCAGTTCTTC. Translating it yields CASSLPGSYNEQFF.

This chain uses TRBV5-8 with TRBJ1-2; D is unclear. Germline V gene sequence: CDR1 SGHTS, CDR2 YDEGEE. Between the trimmed V and J ends, which lost 2 bases and 1 base, there was a span of 12 bases. CDR3 length: 15 residues. DNA of the CDR3: TGTGCCAGCAGCTTTTATCTGGAGAGTAACTATGGCTACACCTTC. Translating gives CASSFYLESNYGYTF.

This CDR3 is CASSLTLAGGGGDTQYF. The CDR3 DNA reads as TGTGCCAGCAGCTTAACCTTGGCGGGAGGGGGAGGGGATACGCAGTATTTT. V gene TRBV7-2 combines with J gene TRBJ2-3, with 9 bases identical to TRBD2. The CDR3 has 17 amino acids. The ends lost 2 bases at V and 6 bases at J; junction bases unmatched: 12. Germline V gene sequence: CDR1 SGHTA, CDR2 FQGNSA.

This chain joins TRBV7-8 and TRBJ1-5, with D tentatively TRBD1 (5 bases). Trimming removed 4 bases from V and 0 bases from J, with 10 bases in between. The CDR3 is made up of 15 amino acids. CDR1 and CDR2 from the germline V gene are SGHVS and FQNEAQ. CDR3 sequence: CASSSDRNSNQPQHF. Here the CDR3 DNA reads TGTGCCAGCAGCTCAGACAGAAATAGCAATCAGCCCCAGCATTTT.